This T cell receptor (beta chain) was observed in a study of tumor-infiltrating lymphocytes in primary liver carcinoma. Whole-study findings and limits: Left bulk and unsorted, the samples did not allow CD4+ and CD8+ repertoires to be compared.

The CDR3 has 13 residues. The junction had 3 bases not matched to a gene; V was cut back by 2 bases and J by 5 bases. CDR1 and CDR2 (germline): GTSNPN, SVGIG (reference sequence). The study extracted blood RNA from unsorted whole blood and also extracted germline DNA. As regards this clonotype: What it binds is unknown.

Making TCR beta cDNA involved approximately 480 ng total RNA and a constant-region primer. A slightly modified ARM-PCR protocol with three nested multiplex PCR rounds produced these TCR beta libraries. For roughly 10 cycles apiece, the opening two PCR rounds ran with TRBV1-TRBV30 forward primers and a C-beta reverse primer. TCRdb passed the multiplex PCR reads through MiXCR, listing each CDR3 protein once. The sample lists around 170,000 distinct CDR3 sequences, about 55% occurring once. Sequencing input: peripheral blood. The V call is TRBV30, the J call TRBJ2-3; 8 bases align to TRBD1. This sequence originates from a man in his forties or fifties with primary liver carcinoma and hepatitis B virus infection. DNA for the CDR3: TGTGCCTGGAGTCAGGGGGCAGGAGATACGCAGTATTTT. Residues: CAWSQGAGDTQYF.